This T cell receptor (beta chain) was recorded in a study of early T cells in non-severe SARS-CoV-2 infection. Study context: Unpaired chains resulted from sequencing bulk RNA of unsorted whole blood. Study findings and constraints: Database matching using VDJdb favored anti-spike CD8 responses, with private and CD4 specificities left missing.

Using its own MiXCR run on the 5' RACE reads, TCRdb lists one record per CDR3 protein. Of about 35,000 distinct CDR3 sequences listed, around 6.3% were seen once; the top ten hold 5.9%. By proportion, this clonotype is medium-sized. Its antigen remains unknown. The CDR3 consists of 15 residues. Trimming took 0 bases from V and 6 from J; bases not matched to a gene: 9. The germline gives CDR1 DFQATT, CDR2 SNEGSKA (reference sequence). The sample taken for sequencing was whole blood. The chain uses TRBV20-1 and TRBJ2-7, with 9 bases fitting TRBD2. The source is an adult who was a healthcare worker with PCR-confirmed SARS-CoV-2 infection or an uninfected control (not recorded which). The DNA for the CDR3 is TGCAGTGCTAGAGAGGTAGGACTAGCGCGTGGCGAGCAGTACTTC. Translation: CSAREVGLARGEQYF.